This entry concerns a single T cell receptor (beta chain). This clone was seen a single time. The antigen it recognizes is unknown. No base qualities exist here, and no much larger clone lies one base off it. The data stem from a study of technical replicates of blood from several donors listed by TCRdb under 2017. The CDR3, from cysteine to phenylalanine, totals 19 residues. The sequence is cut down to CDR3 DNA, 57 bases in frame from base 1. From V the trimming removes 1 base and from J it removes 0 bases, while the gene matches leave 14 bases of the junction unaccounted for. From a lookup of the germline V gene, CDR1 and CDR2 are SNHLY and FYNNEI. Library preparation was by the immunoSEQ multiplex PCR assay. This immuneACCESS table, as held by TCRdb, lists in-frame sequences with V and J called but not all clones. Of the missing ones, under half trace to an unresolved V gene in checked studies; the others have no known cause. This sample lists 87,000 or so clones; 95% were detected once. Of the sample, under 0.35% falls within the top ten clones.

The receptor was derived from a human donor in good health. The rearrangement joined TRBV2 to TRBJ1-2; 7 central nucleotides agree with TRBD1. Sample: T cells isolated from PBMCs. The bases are TGTGCCAGCAGTGAAGGGGTTACTAGGGGGCGAGGGCCTAACTATGGCTACACCTTC. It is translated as CASSEGVTRGRGPNYGYTF.